This T cell receptor beta chain was obtained from a study of shared clonotypes between healthy human individuals. Study-wide background: The donor pool was made up of two women and three men aged 18 to 49. Study-wide findings and caveats: Owing to a small donor count, the genetic and exposure-history diversity represented was limited.

About this clone: Its antigen is not identified.

This table comes from immunoSEQ multiplex PCR, and its TCRdb copy is limited to in-frame clones, with some not included. The repertoire includes 1.6 million or so clones, approximately 96% of them detected once, and over 1% sits in the top ten. The germline CDR1 and CDR2 sequences are WSHSY and SAAADI. V trimming: 8 bases; J trimming: 1 base; junction bases outside the gene matches: 3. The CDR3 loop spans 14 amino acids. Specimen: naive CD4+ T cells sorted from blood. Described subset: CD45RA+ positively selected. The receptor was derived from a young man in good health. The chain recombines TRBV10-2 with TRBJ2-7; 12 bases line up with TRBD2. The CDR3 here is CASRLAGESYEQYF. In DNA, the CDR3 is TGCGCCAGCCGACTAGCGGGAGAATCCTACGAGCAGTACTTC.